The entry below gives a single TCR beta chain sequence along with its context. Relative to the germline gene, one junction end is altered; a read error may explain this. This specimen comes from a study of CD8+CD57+ T cells in acquired aplastic anemia. Overall study: Healthy donors gave some 10 million reads on average for CD4+ cells.

This CDR3 has 15 residues. The germline gives CDR1 LNHDA, CDR2 SQIVND (reference sequence). Genomic DNA, the template, was used for profiling of the TCR beta VDJ and CDR3. In TCRdb, the reads were re-called with MiXCR into one record per CDR3 protein. The sample lists 200,000 to 250,000 distinct CDR3 sequences; 34% were seen once. The sample consisted of sorted CD4+, CD8+, or CD8+CD57+ T cells (not recorded which) from PBMCs. The sequence came from a human donor in good health, serving as a control. The V and J genes are TRBV19 and TRBJ2-7; maybe TRBD2 (6 bases). DNA for the CDR3: TGTGCCAGTAGTACCCAGACTAGGTCCGGGAAGGTGTACCACTTC. It encodes CASSTQTRSGKVYHF.